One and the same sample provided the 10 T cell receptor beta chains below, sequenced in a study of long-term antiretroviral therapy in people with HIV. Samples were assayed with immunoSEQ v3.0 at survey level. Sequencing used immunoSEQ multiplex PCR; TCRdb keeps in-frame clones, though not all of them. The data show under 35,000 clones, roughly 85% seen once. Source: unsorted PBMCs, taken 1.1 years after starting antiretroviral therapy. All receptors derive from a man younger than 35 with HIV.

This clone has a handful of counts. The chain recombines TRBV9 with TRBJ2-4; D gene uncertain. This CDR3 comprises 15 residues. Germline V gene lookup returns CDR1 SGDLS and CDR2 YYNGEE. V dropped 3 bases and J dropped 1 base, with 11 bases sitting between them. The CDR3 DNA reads TGTGCCAGCAGCGGGGCAGGTGGGGCCAAAAACATTCAGTACTTC. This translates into CASSGAGGAKNIQYF.

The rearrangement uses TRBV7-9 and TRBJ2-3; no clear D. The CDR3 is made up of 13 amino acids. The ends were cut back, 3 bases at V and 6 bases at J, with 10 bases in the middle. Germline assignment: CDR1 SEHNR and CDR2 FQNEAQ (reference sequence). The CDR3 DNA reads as TGTGCCAGCAGCTTTGGTGTAAGGGATACGCAGTATTTT. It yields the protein CASSFGVRDTQYF.

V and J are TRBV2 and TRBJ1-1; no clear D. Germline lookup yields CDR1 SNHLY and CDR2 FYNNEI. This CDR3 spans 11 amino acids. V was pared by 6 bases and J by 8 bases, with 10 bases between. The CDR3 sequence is CASRGDGEAFF. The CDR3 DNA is TGTGCCAGCAGGGGTGACGGGGAAGCTTTCTTT.

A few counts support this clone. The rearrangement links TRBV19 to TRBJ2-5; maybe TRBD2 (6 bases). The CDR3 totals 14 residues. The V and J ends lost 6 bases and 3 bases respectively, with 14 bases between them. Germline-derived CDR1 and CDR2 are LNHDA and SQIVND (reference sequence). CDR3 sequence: CASRIVGGEETQYF. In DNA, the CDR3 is TGTGCCAGTAGGATCGTCGGCGGGGAAGAGACCCAGTACTTC.

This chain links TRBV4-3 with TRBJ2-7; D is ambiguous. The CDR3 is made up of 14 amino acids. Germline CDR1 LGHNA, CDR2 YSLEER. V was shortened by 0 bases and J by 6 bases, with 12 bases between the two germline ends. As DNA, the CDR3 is TGCGCCAGCAGCCAAGATAACGGTTCCGGCGAGCAGTACTTC. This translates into CASSQDNGSGEQYF.

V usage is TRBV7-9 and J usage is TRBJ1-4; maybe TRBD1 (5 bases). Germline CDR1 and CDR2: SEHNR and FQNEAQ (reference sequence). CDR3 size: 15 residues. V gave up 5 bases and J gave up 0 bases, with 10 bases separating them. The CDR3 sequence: CASSRLGATNEKLFF. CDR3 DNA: TGTGCCAGCAGCCGATTGGGGGCAACTAATGAAAAACTGTTTTTT.

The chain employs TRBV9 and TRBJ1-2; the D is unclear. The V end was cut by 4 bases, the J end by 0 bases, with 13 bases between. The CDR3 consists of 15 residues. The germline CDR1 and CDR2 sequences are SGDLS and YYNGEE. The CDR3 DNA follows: TGTGCCAGCAGCTTTAGATACGGAGCTAACTATGGCTACACCTTC. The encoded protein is CASSFRYGANYGYTF.

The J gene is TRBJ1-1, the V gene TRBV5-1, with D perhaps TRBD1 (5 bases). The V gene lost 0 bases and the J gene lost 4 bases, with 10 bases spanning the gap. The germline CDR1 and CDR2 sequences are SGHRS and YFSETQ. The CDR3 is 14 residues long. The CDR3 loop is CASSLGDLGTEAFF. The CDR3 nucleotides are TGCGCCAGCAGCTTGGGGGACTTGGGCACTGAAGCTTTCTTT.

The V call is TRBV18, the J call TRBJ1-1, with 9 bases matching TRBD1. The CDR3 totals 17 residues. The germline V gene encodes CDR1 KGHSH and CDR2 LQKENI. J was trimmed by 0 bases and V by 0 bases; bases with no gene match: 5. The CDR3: CASSPPGTGLLNTEAFF. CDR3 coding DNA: TGTGCCAGCTCACCACCCGGGACAGGGTTATTGAACACTGAAGCTTTCTTT.

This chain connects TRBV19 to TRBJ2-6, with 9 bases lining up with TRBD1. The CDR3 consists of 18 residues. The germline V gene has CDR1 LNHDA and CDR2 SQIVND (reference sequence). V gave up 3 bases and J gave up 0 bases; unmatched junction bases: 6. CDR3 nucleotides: TGTGCCAGTAGTATGCAGGGGACAGGGTACTCTGGGGCCAACGTCCTGACTTTC. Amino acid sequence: CASSMQGTGYSGANVLTF.